One sample yielded the 10 T cell receptor beta chains listed below, sequenced in a study of neurological immune-mediated disorders. TCRdb re-called the 5' RACE reads through MiXCR, storing one row per CDR3 protein. The repertoire consists of some 20,000 distinct CDR3 sequences, with around 15% occurring once and the leading ten covering around 7.6%. Sequenced sample: CD4+ T cells from blood. All receptors come from a woman aged 60-75 years with HTLV-1-associated myelopathy (HAM/TSP).

This clonotype occurred many times. The rearrangement links TRBV11-2 to TRBJ2-5; D perhaps matches TRBD2 (5 bases). The CDR3 runs to 14 residues. V was trimmed by 0 bases and J by 7 bases, leaving 12 bases between them. From germline, CDR1 is SGHAT and CDR2 FQNNGV. CDR3 protein: CASSLEPGTRTQYF. The CDR3 nucleotides read TGTGCCAGCAGCTTAGAGCCGGGAACACGGACCCAGTACTTC. Full variable domain (remainder filled in from reference TRBV11-2 and TRBJ2-5): EAGVAQSPRYKIIEKRQSVAFWCNPISGHATLYWYQQILGQGPKLLIQFQNNGVVDDSQLPKDRFSAERLKGVDSTLKIQPAKLEDSAVYLCASSLEPGTRTQYFGPGTRLLVL.

This clonotype was found many times. The rearrangement uses TRBV20-1 and TRBJ1-3, with D uncertain. Germline-derived CDR1 and CDR2 are DFQATT and SNEGSKA (reference sequence). The CDR3 has 12 residues. V shed 3 bases and J shed 4 bases, with 7 bases lying between them. CDR3 amino acids: CSARPQGNTIYF. CDR3 nucleotide sequence: TGCAGTGCTAGGCCCCAGGGAAACACCATATATTTT.

This clonotype has a count of ten or more. The chain carries TRBV20-1 and TRBJ1-5; D not certain. Germline-derived CDR1 and CDR2 are DFQATT and SNEGSKA (reference sequence). This CDR3 has 15 residues. Trimming removed 1 base from V and 2 bases from J, with 12 bases in between. The CDR3 bases are TGCAGTGCTAGAGTCGCGGGCCGAGGCAATCAGCCCCAGCATTTT. Its protein is CSARVAGRGNQPQHF.

This clonotype was detected ten times or more. This chain's CDR3 is CATSTPGTGANYGYTF. The CDR3 DNA is TGTGCCACCAGCACCCCGGGGACAGGGGCCAACTATGGCTACACCTTC. V and J are TRBV15 and TRBJ1-2; 10 bases match TRBD1. The CDR3 contains 16 residues. After removal of 4 bases from V and 2 bases from J, the junction contained 7 bases not matched to a gene. Per germline, CDR1 LNHNV and CDR2 YYDKDF (reference sequence).

A word on this clonotype: Relative to the germline gene, one junction end is altered; a read error may explain this. CDR3 DNA sequence: TGCGCCAGTAGCTCGGCTCCTGAGCGGGGGGGCTTCGGTGAGAAGTTCTTC. Protein sequence: CASSSAPERGGFGEKFF. This chain joins TRBV5-1 and TRBJ2-1; TRBD2 matches 10 bases. CDR1 and CDR2 (germline): SGHRS, YFSETQ. This CDR3 is built from 17 residues.

This clonotype was counted many times. This sequence joins TRBV20-1 and TRBJ1-5, with D unclear. Germline V gene data show CDR1 as DFQATT and CDR2 as SNEGSKA (reference sequence). There are 14 residues in the CDR3. V lost 0 bases and J lost 3, with 9 bases in between. The chain's CDR3 is CSARDSHNNQPQHF. The CDR3 DNA reads TGCAGTGCTAGAGACAGTCATAACAATCAGCCCCAGCATTTT.

This clonotype was detected many times. The chain uses TRBV11-2 and TRBJ2-7; TRBD1 aligns across 8 bases. V dropped 3 bases and J dropped 6; count of bases not matched to a gene: 4. The V gene's germline CDR1 is SGHAT and CDR2 FQNNGV. The CDR3 has 13 amino acids. As DNA, the CDR3 is TGTGCCAGCAGCTTCCAGGGGGCACTCGAGCAGTACTTC. Translating gives CASSFQGALEQYF.

This clonotype has a count of ten or more. The rearrangement links TRBV5-5 to TRBJ2-7; TRBD1 is a possible D gene (6 bases). Germline CDR1 is SGHKS and CDR2 is YYEKEE (reference sequence). The CDR3 is 14 residues long. Deletions cut 4 bases from V and 9 bases from J, with 20 bases between. Here the CDR3 reads CASSLDSSTRVQYF. The CDR3 DNA follows: TGTGCCAGCAGCCTGGACAGCTCAACAAGGGTGCAGTACTTC.

The chain joins TRBV19 to TRBJ1-3; 9 nucleotides line up with TRBD1. CDR1 LNHDA and CDR2 SQIVND come from the germline V gene (reference sequence). The CDR3 loop spans 16 amino acids. J was trimmed by 8 bases and V by 5 bases; bases with no gene match: 13. This chain's CDR3 is CASSYARRTGADTIYF. CDR3 DNA sequence: TGTGCCAGTAGTTATGCGCGTCGGACAGGGGCAGACACCATATATTTT.

Many counts were recorded for this clonotype. The DNA for the CDR3 is TGTGCCAGCAGCCAGGGGGGGACGAACACCGGGGAGCTGTTTTTT. Encoded protein: CASSQGGTNTGELFF. The chain has TRBV3-1 and TRBJ2-2; TRBD2 matches at 7 bases. The germline gives CDR1 LGHDT, CDR2 YNNKEL (reference sequence). V shed 3 bases and J 0 bases; nucleotides not matched to a gene: 1. This CDR3 has 15 residues.